This passage covers 22 T cell receptor beta chains from one sample sequenced in a study of CD8 T cells in acute hepatitis C reinfection. The time point was: naive CD8 control sorted from an acute-time-point sample. Libraries were prepared by immunoSEQ multiplex PCR; TCRdb keeps only in-frame clonotypes and omits some of them. This table holds about 38,000 clones, roughly 88% found once. Sequenced input: naive CD8+ T cells from PBMCs. Receptor source: a woman between 18 and 29 years old who spontaneously cleared hepatitis C infection.

The chain couples TRBV6-6 to TRBJ2-7, with D possibly TRBD1 on 6 matching bases. There are 14 residues in the CDR3. The germline V and J ends were trimmed by 5 bases and 0 bases, with 11 bases remaining between them. Germline CDR1 reads MNHNY; CDR2 reads SVGAGI (reference sequence). The CDR3 sequence is CASSHRTASYEQYF. The CDR3 DNA reads TGTGCCAGCAGTCATCGGACAGCCTCCTACGAGCAGTACTTC.

The V gene is TRBV6-5, the J gene TRBJ2-7; either TRBD1 or TRBD2 may supply D (6 bases each). CDR1 and CDR2 (germline): MNHEY, SVGAGI. CDR3 length: 15 residues. V lost 6 bases to trimming and J lost 1 base, with 16 bases between them. CDR3 nucleotide sequence: TGTGCCAGCAGCCGAGGAGGGGGTTTTTCCTACGAGCAGTACTTC. Residues: CASSRGGGFSYEQYF.

The chain employs TRBV19 and TRBJ1-5; 8 nucleotides align to TRBD1. The germline V gene encodes CDR1 LNHDA and CDR2 SQIVND (reference sequence). The CDR3 consists of 16 residues. J lost 5 bases, V lost 1 base, and 7 bases had no gene match. CDR3 loop: CASSIVQGARYQPQHF. CDR3 in DNA: TGTGCCAGTAGTATAGTTCAGGGGGCGCGGTATCAGCCCCAGCATTTT. The full variable domain, rest sourced from reference TRBV19 and TRBJ1-5, is DGGITQSPKYLFRKEGQNVTLSCEQNLNHDAMYWYRQDPGQGLRLIYYSQIVNDFQKGDIAEGYSVSREKKESFPLTVTSAQKNPTAFYLCASSIVQGARYQPQHFGDGTRLSIL.

This chain uses TRBV27 with TRBJ2-1, with 10 bases identical to TRBD2. There are 16 residues in the CDR3. The trim removed 1 base at V and 7 bases at J, leaving 7 bases unmatched. Germline CDR1 reads MNHEY; CDR2 reads SMNVEV (reference sequence). Here the CDR3 reads CASSLFPSGSRNEQFF. DNA for the CDR3: TGTGCCAGCAGTTTATTCCCTAGCGGGAGTAGAAATGAGCAGTTCTTC.

This sequence joins TRBV27 and TRBJ2-7, with TRBD1 matching over 7 bases. The V gene's germline CDR1 is MNHEY and CDR2 SMNVEV (reference sequence). The J segment lost 3 bases and the V segment lost 5 bases, leaving 4 bases of the junction unmatched. CDR3 size: 13 residues. CDR3 sequence: CASSINRGYEQYF. The CDR3 bases are TGTGCCAGCAGTATCAACAGGGGCTACGAGCAGTACTTC.

The chain uses TRBV19 and TRBJ2-3, with D perhaps matching TRBD1 (5 bases). CDR1 and CDR2 from the germline V gene are LNHDA and SQIVND (reference sequence). The CDR3 covers 13 residues. Deletions cut 7 bases from V and 1 base from J, with 9 bases between. CDR3 loop: CASILQGTDTQYF. The CDR3 region has the DNA TGTGCCAGTATCTTACAGGGCACAGATACGCAGTATTTT.

The chain carries TRBV27 and TRBJ2-1, with TRBD1 matching 9 bases. CDR1 MNHEY and CDR2 SMNVEV come from the germline V gene (reference sequence). J gave up 7 bases and V 4 bases, and 5 bases lay outside the gene matches. CDR3 length equals 14 residues. CDR3 sequence (DNA): TGTGCCAGCAGTTGGGGACAGGGTATTAATGAGCAGTTCTTC. Translating gives CASSWGQGINEQFF.

The chain joins TRBV27 to TRBJ2-1, with 10 nucleotides matching TRBD1. The V gene end was trimmed by 4 bases and the J gene end by 0 bases; junction bases not matched to a gene: 3. Germline V CDR1 and CDR2: MNHEY, SMNVEV (reference sequence). The CDR3 loop spans 16 amino acids. CDR3 sequence reads: CASSWGQGSSYNEQFF. CDR3 nucleotides: TGTGCCAGCAGTTGGGGACAGGGGAGCTCCTACAATGAGCAGTTCTTC.

The chain is built from TRBV6-5 and TRBJ2-1; D is ambiguous. V lost 3 bases and J 0 bases, leaving 9 bases between the germline ends. Germline CDR1 is MNHEY and CDR2 is SVGAGI. The CDR3 runs 15 residues. CDR3 nucleotides: TGTGCCAGCAGTTATATGCTAAGCTCCTACAATGAGCAGTTCTTC. It yields the protein CASSYMLSSYNEQFF.

The chain recombines TRBV7-2 with TRBJ2-7, with TRBD1 matching over 7 bases. The CDR3 contains 13 residues. CDR1 is SGHTA, CDR2 FQGNSA, per germline. V trimming: 4 bases; J trimming: 0 bases; junction bases outside the gene matches: 0. CDR3 bases: TGTGCCAGCAGCTGGGACAGCTCCTACGAGCAGTACTTC. The encoded protein is CASSWDSSYEQYF.

The chain uses TRBV16 and TRBJ2-1; 10 positions match TRBD2. Germline V gives CDR1 KGHSY, CDR2 FQNENV. The CDR3 contains 19 residues. V gave up 4 bases and J gave up 5 bases; unmatched junction bases: 17. Written as DNA, the CDR3 is TGTGCCAGCAGCCCCCGTGGTCTAGCGGGAGATTATAGCGACAATGAGCAGTTCTTC. It translates to CASSPRGLAGDYSDNEQFF.

The chain is built from TRBV7-8 and TRBJ2-7; 7 bases map to TRBD1. The V gene end was trimmed by 5 bases and the J gene end by 1 base; junction bases not matched to a gene: 5. The germline gives CDR1 SGHVS, CDR2 FQNEAQ. This CDR3 spans 14 amino acids. CDR3 sequence reads: CASSPRGSSYEQYF. CDR3 sequence (DNA): TGTGCCAGCAGCCCCAGGGGGAGTTCCTACGAGCAGTACTTC.

This clone was recorded a few times. A read error may account for a junction end that differs from germline. The chain employs TRBV10-3 and TRBJ1-1; TRBD1 matches 7 bases. In germline, CDR1 is ENHRY, CDR2 SYGVKD. The CDR3 is made up of 16 amino acids. In DNA, the CDR3 is TGTGCCATCAGTGACGTGGATAGGGGGCTGAAGACTGAAGCTTTCTTT. This gives the protein CAISDVDRGLKTEAFF.

The chain recombines TRBV11-2 with TRBJ2-1; a possible D gene is TRBD1 (6 bases). V shed 2 bases and J shed 4 bases, with 12 bases lying between them. From germline, CDR1 is SGHAT and CDR2 FQNNGV. There are 15 residues in the CDR3. The CDR3 spells CASSLRQGWYNEQFF. CDR3 DNA: TGTGCCAGCAGCTTACGGCAGGGGTGGTACAATGAGCAGTTCTTC.

The chain links TRBV10-2 to TRBJ1-5; no definite D call. With 2 bases removed from V and 4 bases from J, the gap between germline ends came to 9 bases. The CDR3 covers 14 residues. Germline-derived CDR1 and CDR2 are WSHSY and SAAADI. CDR3 protein: CASSEVDLNQPQHF. In nucleotides, the CDR3 is TGCGCCAGCAGTGAGGTGGACCTTAATCAGCCCCAGCATTTT.

The chain joins TRBV19 to TRBJ1-2; unclear D gene. The CDR3 contains 14 residues. V was trimmed by 3 bases and J by 4 bases, leaving 12 bases between them. Per germline, CDR1 LNHDA and CDR2 SQIVND (reference sequence). The CDR3 nucleotides read TGTGCCAGTAGTATGTTGGAGGACTCCTATGGCTACACCTTC. It specifies CASSMLEDSYGYTF. The variable domain in full, completed from reference TRBV19 and TRBJ1-2, reads DGGITQSPKYLFRKEGQNVTLSCEQNLNHDAMYWYRQDPGQGLRLIYYSQIVNDFQKGDIAEGYSVSREKKESFPLTVTSAQKNPTAFYLCASSMLEDSYGYTFGSGTRLTVV.

The chain uses TRBV11-2 and TRBJ1-1; D not resolved. This CDR3 has 14 residues. Germline lookup yields CDR1 SGHAT and CDR2 FQNNGV. V was trimmed by 5 bases and J by 1 base, leaving 11 bases between them. The CDR3 bases are TGTGCCAGCAGCCCCGAGTCAGCGAACACTGAAGCTTTCTTT. Its protein product is CASSPESANTEAFF.

Turning to this clone: The junction differs from germline at one of its ends, possibly a read error. The chain uses TRBV9 and TRBJ1-1, with D unclear. This CDR3 region has 12 residues. Germline V lookup: CDR1 SGDLS, CDR2 YYNGEE. CDR3 sequence: CASSVGETEAFF. The CDR3 bases are TGTGCCAGCAGTGTAGGTGAAACTGAAGCTTTCTTT.

This sequence joins TRBV13 and TRBJ1-2; D possibly corresponds to TRBD1 (5 bases). Per the germline V gene, CDR1 is PRHDT and CDR2 is FYEKMQ (reference sequence). This CDR3 spans 15 amino acids. V gave up 2 bases and J gave up 5 bases, with 15 bases separating them. The CDR3, as DNA: TGTGCCAGCAGCTTATGGGGGGTTTACCCATATGGCTACACCTTC. Protein product: CASSLWGVYPYGYTF.

V gene TRBV25-1 combines with J gene TRBJ2-2; D may be TRBD2 (7 bases). The CDR3 is made up of 14 amino acids. Trimming shortened V by 11 bases and J by 5 bases, and 18 bases separated the two germline ends. Germline V gene lookup returns CDR1 MGHDK and CDR2 SYGVNS. The CDR3 loop reads CACRGGVGTGELFF. The CDR3 nucleotides read TGTGCCTGTAGGGGGGGAGTTGGAACCGGGGAGCTGTTTTTT.

The chain links TRBV4-1 to TRBJ2-7; 11 bases are shared with TRBD2. Germline assignment: CDR1 MGHRA and CDR2 YSYEKL. This CDR3 contains 17 residues. With V trimmed by 1 base and J by 4 bases, 9 bases remained unmatched. In DNA form, the CDR3 reads TGCGCCAGCAGCCAAGGTGATACTAGCGGGAGTGCTTACGAGCAGTACTTC. Amino acids: CASSQGDTSGSAYEQYF.

The J gene is TRBJ2-3, the V gene TRBV30; D not certain. Germline CDR1 is GTSNPN and CDR2 is SVGIG (reference sequence). The CDR3 contains 12 residues. Trimming took off 5 bases at V and 1 base at J, with 7 bases between the two ends. This chain's CDR3 is CAWARGTDTQYF. The CDR3 DNA follows: TGTGCCTGGGCCCGGGGCACAGATACGCAGTATTTT.